This T cell receptor (beta chain) was sequenced in a study of blood T cell repertoires in COVID-19. Study in general: Acute and convalescent COVID-19 specimens originated in the United States, Italy and Spain. In each case, the material was cDNA or gDNA derived from T cells, B-cell-depleted T cells, or PBMCs.

Under the authors' procedure: Estimated nucleated cell counts came from reference gene primer amplification. Libraries were prepared by immunoSEQ multiplex PCR; TCRdb keeps only in-frame clonotypes and omits some of them. The V and J calls and clone size were taken over from that table, and D and trimming were inferred from the DNA. The repertoire has 90,000 or so clones, more than 65% of them found once; the top ten carry around a quarter. With V trimmed by 7 bases and J by 5 bases, 3 bases remained unmatched. The CDR3 contains 13 residues. CDR1 and CDR2 from the germline V gene are LNHDA and SQIVND (reference sequence).

This sequence was found in a man older than 75 with active or convalescent COVID-19. Sequencing was performed on peripheral blood. This chain links TRBV19 with TRBJ1-5; 9 nucleotides line up with TRBD1. The CDR3 region is CASTGQGYQPQHF. In DNA form, the CDR3 reads TGTGCCAGTACGGGACAGGGTTATCAGCCCCAGCATTTT.